The present TCR beta chain was sequenced within a study of T cell changes during pregnancy in multiple sclerosis. The repertoire was sequenced with immunoSEQ multiplex PCR; TCRdb's copy has only in-frame clones and lacks some. The sample includes about 40,000 clones, 80% to 95% of them seen just once. CDR1 is SNHLY and CDR2 is FYNNEI in the germline V gene. This CDR3 comprises 13 residues. The V and J ends lost 4 bases and 7 bases respectively, with 11 bases between them. This receptor was taken from a female donor with multiple sclerosis, enrolled in a pregnancy study. The chain couples TRBV2 to TRBJ2-1; D may be TRBD1 (6 bases). This specimen consisted of CD4+ T cells from peripheral blood mononuclear cells, obtained in the third trimester of pregnancy. CDR3 sequence (DNA): TGTGCCAGCAGTGTTGAAAGGGGGAATGAGCAGTTCTTC. Amino acid sequence: CASSVERGNEQFF.